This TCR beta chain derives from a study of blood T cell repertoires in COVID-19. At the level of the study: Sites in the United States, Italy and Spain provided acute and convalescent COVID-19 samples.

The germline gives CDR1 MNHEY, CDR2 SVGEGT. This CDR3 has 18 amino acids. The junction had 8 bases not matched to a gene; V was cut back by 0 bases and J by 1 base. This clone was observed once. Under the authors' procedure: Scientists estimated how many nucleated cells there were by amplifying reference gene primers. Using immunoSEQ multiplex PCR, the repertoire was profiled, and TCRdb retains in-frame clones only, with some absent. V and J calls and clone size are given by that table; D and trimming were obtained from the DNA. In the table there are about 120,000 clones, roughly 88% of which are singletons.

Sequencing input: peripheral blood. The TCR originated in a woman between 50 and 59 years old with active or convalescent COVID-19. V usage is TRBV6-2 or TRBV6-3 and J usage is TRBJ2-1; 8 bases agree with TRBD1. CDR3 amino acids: CASSYSREYRGSYNEQFF. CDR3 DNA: TGTGCCAGCAGTTACTCGAGGGAATACAGGGGGTCCTACAATGAGCAGTTCTTC.